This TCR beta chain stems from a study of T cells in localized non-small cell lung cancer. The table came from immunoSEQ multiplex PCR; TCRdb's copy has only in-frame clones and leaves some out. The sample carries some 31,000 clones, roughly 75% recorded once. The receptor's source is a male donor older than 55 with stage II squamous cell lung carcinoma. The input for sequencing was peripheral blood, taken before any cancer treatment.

The CDR3 reads CASSPGGKEGTYEQYF. In DNA, the CDR3 is TGTGCCAGCTCACCAGGGGGGAAAGAGGGTACCTACGAGCAGTACTTC. J is TRBJ2-7 and V is TRBV18; perhaps TRBD2 as D (6 bases). The CDR3 has 16 amino acids. Trimming removed 2 bases at V and 2 bases at J, with 16 bases between. Germline-derived CDR1 and CDR2 are KGHSH and LQKENI.